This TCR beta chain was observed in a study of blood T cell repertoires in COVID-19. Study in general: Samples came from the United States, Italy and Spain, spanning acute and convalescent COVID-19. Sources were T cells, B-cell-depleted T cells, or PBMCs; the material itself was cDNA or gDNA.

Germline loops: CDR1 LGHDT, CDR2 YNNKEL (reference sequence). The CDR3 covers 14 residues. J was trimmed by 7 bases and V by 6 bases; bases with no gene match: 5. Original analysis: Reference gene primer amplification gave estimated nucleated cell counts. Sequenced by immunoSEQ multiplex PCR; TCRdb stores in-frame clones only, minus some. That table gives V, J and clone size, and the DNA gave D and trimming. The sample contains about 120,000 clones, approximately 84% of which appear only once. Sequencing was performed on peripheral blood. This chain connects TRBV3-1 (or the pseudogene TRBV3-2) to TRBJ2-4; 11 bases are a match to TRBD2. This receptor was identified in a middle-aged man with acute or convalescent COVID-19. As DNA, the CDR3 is TGTGCCAGCAGTTCGACTAGCGGGAACAACATTCAGTACTTC. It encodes CASSSTSGNNIQYF.